Listed here are 13 T cell receptor beta chains from one sample, sequenced in a study of shared clonotypes between healthy human individuals. Sequenced by immunoSEQ multiplex PCR; TCRdb stores in-frame clones only, minus some. In the table there are 300,000 to 400,000 clones, around 90% of which are singletons. The sequencing input was memory CD8+ T cells sorted from blood. The sample's subset: CD45RO+ cells pooled with CCR7-negative TemRA cells. These receptors all come from a man aged 18 to 30 in good health.

The chain employs TRBV7-2 and TRBJ2-7; D is ambiguous. CDR1 and CDR2 from the germline V gene are SGHTA and FQGNSA. The CDR3 sequence is 15 residues long. Trimming stripped 5 bases from V and 1 base from J, with 15 bases between. The CDR3 DNA reads as TGTGCCAGCAGCCCGCATCCTTCCCTTTCCTACGAGCAGTACTTC. It encodes CASSPHPSLSYEQYF.

This clone appeared once. This sequence joins TRBV2 and TRBJ2-2; the match to TRBD2 covers 10 bases. The CDR3 is 17 residues long. With V trimmed by 5 bases and J by 4 bases, 10 bases remained unmatched. Germline V gene sequence: CDR1 SNHLY, CDR2 FYNNEI. CDR3 nucleotide sequence: TGTGCCAGCAGTCCCGCGACTTTAGCGGGAGGCACCGGGGAGCTGTTTTTT. Residues: CASSPATLAGGTGELFF.

The chain employs TRBV28 and TRBJ2-7; TRBD1 matches at 8 bases. Germline V gives CDR1 MDHEN, CDR2 SYDVKM. The CDR3 sequence is 12 residues long. The J segment lost 4 bases and the V segment lost 6 bases, leaving 2 bases of the junction unmatched. The CDR3 region has the DNA TGTGCCAGCAGCGACAGGGGTTACGAGCAGTACTTC. Translation gives CASSDRGYEQYF.

J is TRBJ2-3 and V is TRBV4-1; D might be TRBD1 (5 bases). The germline CDR1 and CDR2 sequences are MGHRA and YSYEKL. Deletions cut 3 bases from V and 2 bases from J, with 12 bases between. CDR3 size: 15 residues. The CDR3 sequence is CASSQTVKDTDTQYF. DNA of the CDR3: TGCGCCAGCAGCCAGACAGTTAAAGACACAGATACGCAGTATTTT.

The chain is built from TRBV19 and TRBJ1-1, with D unresolved. The V gene lost 9 bases and the J gene lost 5 bases, with 19 bases spanning the gap. Looked up from germline, CDR1 is LNHDA and CDR2 is SQIVND (reference sequence). The CDR3 contains 14 residues. This CDR3 reads CASQHRAVGTEAFF. The CDR3 region has the DNA TGTGCCAGCCAGCACCGGGCGGTGGGAACTGAAGCTTTCTTT.

The rearrangement joins TRBV28 to TRBJ2-4; D is uncertain. V lost 10 bases, J lost 0 bases, and 13 bases lay in between. The CDR3 totals 14 residues. CDR1 MDHEN and CDR2 SYDVKM come from the germline V gene. The CDR3 DNA reads as TGTGCCACGGAGCCCAACCTAGCCAAAAACATTCAGTACTTC. It translates to CATEPNLAKNIQYF.

This sequence joins TRBV5-8 and TRBJ1-5; D gene ambiguous. V lost 3 bases and J lost 0, with 13 bases in between. The CDR3 runs 16 residues. Per germline, CDR1 SGHTS and CDR2 YDEGEE. The CDR3 DNA sequence: TGTGCCAGCAGCTCTCCGTCCTTTACTAGCAATCAGCCCCAGCATTTT. Encoded protein: CASSSPSFTSNQPQHF.

This rearrangement joins TRBV29-1 to TRBJ1-2; D is perhaps TRBD1 (5 bases). The germline V and J ends were trimmed by 1 base and 0 bases, with 9 bases remaining between them. CDR3 length equals 14 residues. Germline CDR1 reads SQVTM; CDR2 reads ANQGSEA. As DNA, the CDR3 is TGCAGCGTTGAAGGGGGACCAGCTAACTATGGCTACACCTTC. Its translation is CSVEGGPANYGYTF.

This chain connects TRBV7-2 to TRBJ1-6, with D unclear. The CDR3 has 15 amino acids. Germline lookup yields CDR1 SGHTA and CDR2 FQGNSA. Trimming removed 5 bases at V and 8 bases at J, with 16 bases between. In DNA, the CDR3 is TGTGCCAGCAGCCCCTACTCCGCCTCTTATTCACCCCTCCACTTT. It specifies CASSPYSASYSPLHF.

This clone was recorded only once. The chain combines TRBV9 with TRBJ1-2; TRBD1 is a possible D gene (6 bases). Between the trimmed V and J ends, which lost 1 base and 1 base, there was a span of 11 bases. The CDR3 loop spans 15 amino acids. CDR1 and CDR2 from the germline V gene are SGDLS and YYNGEE. The CDR3, as DNA: TGTGCCAGCAGCGTATGGGACACATATAACTATGGCTACACCTTC. It specifies CASSVWDTYNYGYTF.

This chain joins TRBV2 and TRBJ2-7; 8 bases map to TRBD1. The CDR3 runs 14 residues. Germline CDR1 is SNHLY and CDR2 is FYNNEI. V was clipped by 2 bases and J by 4 bases; unmatched bases: 4. This chain's CDR3 is CASSESGGWYEQYF. CDR3 bases: TGTGCCAGCAGTGAATCAGGGGGCTGGTACGAGCAGTACTTC.

The chain is built from TRBV27 and TRBJ1-5; TRBD1 might be the D (6 bases). Germline loops: CDR1 MNHEY, CDR2 SMNVEV (reference sequence). This CDR3 region has 15 residues. Deletions cut 5 bases from V and 1 base from J, with 12 bases between. The CDR3 sequence is CASSNHRASNQPQHF. CDR3 nucleotides: TGTGCCAGCAGTAACCACAGGGCCAGCAATCAGCCCCAGCATTTT.

V is TRBV6-5 and J is TRBJ2-7; D uncertain. Trimming removed 0 bases from V and 2 bases from J, with 11 bases in between. The CDR3 runs 15 residues. Germline V gene sequence: CDR1 MNHEY, CDR2 SVGAGI. The CDR3 loop reads CASSYSERPTYEQYF. For the CDR3, the DNA is TGTGCCAGCAGTTACTCGGAGAGGCCGACCTACGAGCAGTACTTC.